The clone carrying this T cell receptor (beta chain) was found a few times. Its antigen is unknown. This specimen comes from a study of T cells after posttransplantation cyclophosphamide. Study-wide points: Donor CD8+ memory clones often dominated recipient blood repertoires at later times. Recipient CMV seropositivity and CMV reactivation strongly tracked TRB clonality.

The method was immunoSEQ multiplex PCR; TCRdb's version includes in-frame clones alone and lacks a portion of them. This sample carries tens of thousands of clones, none of them present only once. The sequence was obtained from a man between 50 and 59 years old in good health, CMV-negative, and a related stem cell transplant donor. The sample comprised PBMCs.

The CDR3 loop reads CASSALQGGPGTGELFF. In nucleotides, the CDR3 is TGTGCCAGCAGTGCCCTTCAGGGGGGACCGGGAACCGGGGAGCTGTTTTTT. The V and J genes are TRBV27 and TRBJ2-2; D perhaps matches TRBD1 (7 bases). CDR1 is MNHEY, CDR2 SMNVEV, per germline (reference sequence). CDR3 length: 17 residues. V was pared by 5 bases and J by 5 bases, with 21 bases between.